These T cell receptor beta chains were read from a single sample in a study of control samples from healthy donors and cancer patients. The method was immunoSEQ multiplex PCR; TCRdb's version includes in-frame clones alone and lacks a portion of them. The table shows approximately 100,000 clones, with roughly 78% occurring only once. The material sequenced was blood. The receptors shown here come from a man in his 60s in good health. Each CDR3 is given with its conserved first and last residue. The D gene is left open where the match is weak. A clone size is listed for some rows: how often the clone was seen (once, few, many), or a class if it is expanded.

clone_size: .; d_call: TRBD1; v_call: TRBV6-5; j_call: TRBJ1-1; cdr3_nt: TGTGCCAGCAGTCTCGACAGGGCATCGGACACTGAAGCTTTCTTT; cdr3_aa: CASSLDRASDTEAFF
clone_size: .; d_call: .; v_call: TRBV28; j_call: TRBJ2-7; cdr3_nt: TGTGCCAGCAGCAGGCCAGGGAGAGTGTCCTACGAGCAGTACTTC; cdr3_aa: CASSRPGRVSYEQYF
clone_size: .; d_call: .; v_call: TRBV19; j_call: TRBJ1-1; cdr3_nt: TGTGCCAGTAGGGGCTCGGGGGCGTTGACTGAAGCTTTCTTT; cdr3_aa: CASRGSGALTEAFF
clone_size: .; d_call: TRBD2; v_call: TRBV7-9; j_call: TRBJ2-1; cdr3_nt: TGTGCCAGCAGCCCCGTTTTAGCGGGGGGGCCCTACAATGAGCAGTTCTTC; cdr3_aa: CASSPVLAGGPYNEQFF
clone_size: .; d_call: TRBD2; v_call: TRBV27; j_call: TRBJ2-2; cdr3_nt: TGTGCCAGCAGTTTAGCGGGAGCGGGCACCGGGGAGCTGTTTTTT; cdr3_aa: CASSLAGAGTGELFF
clone_size: .; d_call: .; v_call: TRBV2; j_call: TRBJ2-3; cdr3_nt: TGTGCCAGCAGTGACGACGGTAGCACAGATACGCAGTATTTT; cdr3_aa: CASSDDGSTDTQYF
clone_size: once; d_call: .; v_call: TRBV5-1; j_call: TRBJ1-6; cdr3_nt: TGCGCCAGCAGCTTCGAGAGGAATTCACCCCTCCACTTT; cdr3_aa: CASSFERNSPLHF
clone_size: .; d_call: TRBD2; v_call: TRBV27; j_call: TRBJ2-5; cdr3_nt: TGTGCCAGCAGCCGAGGACTAGCGGGCCAAGAGACCCAGTACTTC; cdr3_aa: CASSRGLAGQETQYF
clone_size: .; d_call: .; v_call: TRBV19; j_call: TRBJ2-5; cdr3_nt: TGTGCCAGTACCCGACGAGGGGGGTACCAAGAGACCCAGTACTTC; cdr3_aa: CASTRRGGYQETQYF
clone_size: .; d_call: .; v_call: TRBV6-4; j_call: TRBJ1-1; cdr3_nt: TGTGCCAGCAGTGACTCGGGGAGCGCTGAAGCTTTCTTT; cdr3_aa: CASSDSGSAEAFF
clone_size: .; d_call: TRBD2; v_call: TRBV3-1/TRBV3-2; j_call: TRBJ2-3; cdr3_nt: TGTGCCAGCAGTCTAGGGAGCGGGGGCACAGATACGCAGTATTTT; cdr3_aa: CASSLGSGGTDTQYF
clone_size: .; d_call: TRBD1; v_call: TRBV24-1; j_call: TRBJ2-3; cdr3_nt: TGTGCCACCTCCGGGACAGGGCTGGCAGATACGCAGTATTTT; cdr3_aa: CATSGTGLADTQYF
clone_size: .; d_call: .; v_call: TRBV21-1; j_call: TRBJ2-7; cdr3_nt: TGTGCCAGCAGCAAAGGTGGGGCGCGAGAGCAGTACTTC; cdr3_aa: CASSKGGAREQYF
clone_size: .; d_call: .; v_call: TRBV30; j_call: TRBJ1-2; cdr3_nt: TGTGCCCGGGGAAAGGACAACTATGGCTACACCTTC; cdr3_aa: CARGKDNYGYTF